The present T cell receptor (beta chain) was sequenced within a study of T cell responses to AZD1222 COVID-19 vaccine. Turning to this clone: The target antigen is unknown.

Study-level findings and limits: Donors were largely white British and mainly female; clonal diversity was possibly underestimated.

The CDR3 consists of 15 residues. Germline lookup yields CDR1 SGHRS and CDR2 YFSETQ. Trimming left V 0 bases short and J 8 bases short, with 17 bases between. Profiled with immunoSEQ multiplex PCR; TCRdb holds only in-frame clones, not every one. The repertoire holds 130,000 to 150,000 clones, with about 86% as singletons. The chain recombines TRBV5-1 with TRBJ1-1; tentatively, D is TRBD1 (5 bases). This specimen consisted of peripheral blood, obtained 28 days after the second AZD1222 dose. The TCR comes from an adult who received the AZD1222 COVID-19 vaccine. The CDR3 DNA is TGCGCCAGCAGCTTGGCCGGGTCAGGGAGGTACGAAGCTTTCTTT. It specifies CASSLAGSGRYEAFF.